The rows below give T cell receptor beta chains drawn from one sample of a study of blood T cell repertoires in COVID-19. Measured with immunoSEQ multiplex PCR; TCRdb has only the in-frame clones, and not every one. The repertoire holds 310,000 or so clones, roughly 87% seen once, with under 6.5% in the top ten. Input material: PBMCs or T cells enriched from blood (not recorded which). The origin of the receptors is a woman in her twenties or thirties who had recovered from COVID-19. Each CDR3 is given with its conserved first and last residue. A D gene is named only where the DNA matches it firmly. Size is stated for part of the rows, as once, few or many counts, or as a class when the clone is expanded.

D gene: TRBD1; clone size: -; J gene: TRBJ1-1; V gene: TRBV18; CDR3 DNA: TGTGCCAGCTCACTTATTCTACAGGGGATGGGTAGCACTGAAGCTTTCTTT; CDR3 protein: CASSLILQGMGSTEAFF
D gene: TRBD1; clone size: once; J gene: TRBJ1-6; V gene: TRBV6-5; CDR3 DNA: TGTGCCAGCGGGAGACAGGGCTCACCCCTCCACTTT; CDR3 protein: CASGRQGSPLHF
D gene: -; clone size: -; J gene: TRBJ2-2; V gene: TRBV6-5; CDR3 DNA: TGTGCCAGCACGCCAGGTTTCGACACCGGGGAGCTGTTTTTT; CDR3 protein: CASTPGFDTGELFF
D gene: -; clone size: -; J gene: TRBJ2-7; V gene: TRBV5-4; CDR3 DNA: TGTGCCAGCAGCTTTGTGGGGGGAGGTACCCACGAGCAGTACTTC; CDR3 protein: CASSFVGGGTHEQYF
D gene: TRBD1; clone size: -; J gene: TRBJ1-2; V gene: TRBV7-9; CDR3 DNA: TGTGCCAGCAGCTTACGGGACAGGGGATGGGGCTACACCTTC; CDR3 protein: CASSLRDRGWGYTF
D gene: -; clone size: -; J gene: TRBJ2-1; V gene: TRBV9; CDR3 DNA: TGTGCCAGCAGCCCCGCGGGGGCGGGCTCCTACAATGAGCAGTTCTTC; CDR3 protein: CASSPAGAGSYNEQFF
D gene: -; clone size: -; J gene: TRBJ1-1; V gene: TRBV2; CDR3 DNA: TGTGCCAGCAGTGGAGCTCGGGGAGGGGGCACTGAAGCTTTCTTT; CDR3 protein: CASSGARGGGTEAFF
D gene: -; clone size: once; J gene: TRBJ1-2; V gene: TRBV4-3; CDR3 DNA: TGCGCCAGCAGCCAAGGAGTATTAGCACACCAAAACTATGGCTACACCTTC; CDR3 protein: CASSQGVLAHQNYGYTF
D gene: TRBD1; clone size: -; J gene: TRBJ1-5; V gene: TRBV12-3/TRBV12-4; CDR3 DNA: TGTGCCAGCAGCCCGGACAGGGTTGAGCCCCAGCATTTT; CDR3 protein: CASSPDRVEPQHF
D gene: TRBD1; clone size: -; J gene: TRBJ1-1; V gene: TRBV7-9; CDR3 DNA: TGTGCCAGCAGCGAAATGACAGGGGTCGGCACTGAAGCTTTCTTT; CDR3 protein: CASSEMTGVGTEAFF
D gene: -; clone size: few; J gene: TRBJ1-4; V gene: TRBV18; CDR3 DNA: TGTGCCAGCTCACCAATTAAGACAGGAGTTAATGAGGAACTGTTTTTT; CDR3 protein: CASSPIKTGVNEELFF
D gene: -; clone size: few; J gene: TRBJ1-6; V gene: TRBV3-1/TRBV3-2; CDR3 DNA: TGTGCCAGCAGCCAAGGGGTCAAGGGGCGATATAATTCACCCCTCCACTTT; CDR3 protein: CASSQGVKGRYNSPLHF
D gene: -; clone size: -; J gene: TRBJ1-4; V gene: TRBV19; CDR3 DNA: TGTGCCAGTAGTAGATCAGGGTACTCGGAAAAACTGTTTTTT; CDR3 protein: CASSRSGYSEKLFF
D gene: TRBD1; clone size: once; J gene: TRBJ1-5; V gene: TRBV6-5; CDR3 DNA: TGTGCCAGCACCCGGACAGGTTTGGATCAGCCCCAGCATTTT; CDR3 protein: CASTRTGLDQPQHF
D gene: TRBD1; clone size: -; J gene: TRBJ1-2; V gene: TRBV19; CDR3 DNA: TGTGCCAGTAGTATAGTGGGACAGGGACCGCATGGCTACACCTTC; CDR3 protein: CASSIVGQGPHGYTF
D gene: -; clone size: once; J gene: TRBJ2-3; V gene: TRBV7-3; CDR3 DNA: TGTGCCAGCAGAAATACAGGGAGAGGAACAGATACGCAGTATTTT; CDR3 protein: CASRNTGRGTDTQYF
D gene: TRBD1; clone size: -; J gene: TRBJ1-2; V gene: TRBV4-3; CDR3 DNA: TGCGCCAGCAGCCAAGGACAGGGCCTCGGTGGCTACACCTTC; CDR3 protein: CASSQGQGLGGYTF
D gene: -; clone size: -; J gene: TRBJ1-5; V gene: TRBV27; CDR3 DNA: TGTGCCAGCAGTTTGCGACAGCCTAGCAATCAGCCCCAGCATTTT; CDR3 protein: CASSLRQPSNQPQHF
D gene: TRBD2; clone size: -; J gene: TRBJ2-3; V gene: TRBV29-1; CDR3 DNA: TGCAGCACCAAACGGGGGGGCCCCACAGATACGCAGTATTTT; CDR3 protein: CSTKRGGPTDTQYF
D gene: -; clone size: -; J gene: TRBJ2-1; V gene: TRBV30; CDR3 DNA: TGTGCCTGGAGTGTCGGGGATGCTTATGAGCAGTTCTTC; CDR3 protein: CAWSVGDAYEQFF
D gene: -; clone size: few; J gene: TRBJ1-2; V gene: TRBV30; CDR3 DNA: TGTGCCTGGAGAACACAGCCGCCAGGCTACACCTTC; CDR3 protein: CAWRTQPPGYTF
D gene: TRBD1; clone size: few; J gene: TRBJ1-2; V gene: TRBV7-3; CDR3 DNA: TGTGCCAGCAGCTGGGGACAGGGAGGCTATGGCTACACCTTC; CDR3 protein: CASSWGQGGYGYTF
D gene: -; clone size: -; J gene: TRBJ2-3; V gene: TRBV19; CDR3 DNA: TGTGCCAGTAGCAGCAGGATCACAGATACGCAGTATTTT; CDR3 protein: CASSSRITDTQYF
D gene: -; clone size: -; J gene: TRBJ1-1; V gene: TRBV12-3/TRBV12-4; CDR3 DNA: TGTGCCAGCAGTTCCGGGGGGACTGAAGCTTTCTTT; CDR3 protein: CASSSGGTEAFF
D gene: -; clone size: -; J gene: TRBJ1-2; V gene: TRBV5-1; CDR3 DNA: TGCGCCAGCGGGGCGCGGGGCGGCTATGGCTACACCTTC; CDR3 protein: CASGARGGYGYTF
D gene: -; clone size: -; J gene: TRBJ2-7; V gene: TRBV3-1/TRBV3-2; CDR3 DNA: TGTGCCAGCAGCCAAGACAGAAACGAGCAGTACTTC; CDR3 protein: CASSQDRNEQYF
D gene: -; clone size: few; J gene: TRBJ2-7; V gene: TRBV5-1; CDR3 DNA: TGCGCCAGCAGCTTTGGAGGAAACTCCTACGAGCAGTACTTC; CDR3 protein: CASSFGGNSYEQYF
D gene: -; clone size: -; J gene: TRBJ1-1; V gene: TRBV6-5; CDR3 DNA: TGTGCCAGCAGGGAGGGACGGAGGAACACTGAAGCTTTCTTT; CDR3 protein: CASREGRRNTEAFF
D gene: TRBD1; clone size: -; J gene: TRBJ1-1; V gene: TRBV19; CDR3 DNA: TGTGCCAGTAGCCTAACAGGGGAACTCCACACTGAAGCTTTCTTT; CDR3 protein: CASSLTGELHTEAFF
D gene: TRBD2; clone size: -; J gene: TRBJ2-3; V gene: TRBV5-4; CDR3 DNA: TGTGCCAGCAGCAGCGGGGGGGGAAGCACAGATACGCAGTATTTT; CDR3 protein: CASSSGGGSTDTQYF
D gene: -; clone size: -; J gene: TRBJ2-7; V gene: TRBV25-1; CDR3 DNA: TGTGCCAGCAGTCCCAGGGGCTACGAGCAGTACTTC; CDR3 protein: CASSPRGYEQYF
D gene: -; clone size: -; J gene: TRBJ1-1; V gene: TRBV3-1/TRBV3-2; CDR3 DNA: TGTGCCAGCAGCCAAGAAGGCAGGGTCAACACTGAAGCTTTCTTT; CDR3 protein: CASSQEGRVNTEAFF
D gene: TRBD1; clone size: -; J gene: TRBJ1-2; V gene: TRBV29-1; CDR3 DNA: TGCAGCGTTGAACCGGGACAGGGGTTACGCTACACCTTC; CDR3 protein: CSVEPGQGLRYTF
D gene: TRBD1; clone size: -; J gene: TRBJ1-3; V gene: TRBV7-2; CDR3 DNA: TGTGCCAGCAGCTCTCGGACAGGCGCTGGAAACACCATATATTTT; CDR3 protein: CASSSRTGAGNTIYF
D gene: TRBD1; clone size: -; J gene: TRBJ1-1; V gene: TRBV19; CDR3 DNA: TGTGCCAGTCTCGACAGGGTAAGGAGTGAAGCTTTCTTT; CDR3 protein: CASLDRVRSEAFF
D gene: -; clone size: -; J gene: TRBJ1-6; V gene: TRBV2; CDR3 DNA: TGTGCCAGCAGTGAAGCGGGGGGTAATTCACCCCTCCACTTT; CDR3 protein: CASSEAGGNSPLHF
D gene: TRBD1; clone size: -; J gene: TRBJ1-1; V gene: TRBV7-9; CDR3 DNA: TGTGCCAGCAGCCCTACCGGGACAGGGAGGGACACTGAAGCTTTCTTT; CDR3 protein: CASSPTGTGRDTEAFF
D gene: -; clone size: -; J gene: TRBJ1-2; V gene: TRBV12-1; CDR3 DNA: TGTGCCAGCAGCACGAGGGGACAGCTGGTTAACTATGGCTACACCTTC; CDR3 protein: CASSTRGQLVNYGYTF
D gene: -; clone size: -; J gene: TRBJ1-1; V gene: TRBV6-1; CDR3 DNA: TGTGCCAGCAGTGTCAATCCAACAGGGTCAAACACTGAAGCTTTCTTT; CDR3 protein: CASSVNPTGSNTEAFF
D gene: -; clone size: -; J gene: TRBJ2-4; V gene: TRBV4-2; CDR3 DNA: TGTGCCAGCAGCCAAGACCGCGGGACTTCCAAAAACATTCAGTACTTC; CDR3 protein: CASSQDRGTSKNIQYF
D gene: -; clone size: -; J gene: TRBJ1-1; V gene: TRBV30; CDR3 DNA: TGTGCCTGGAGTGTCAGGGGGAACACTGAAGCTTTCTTT; CDR3 protein: CAWSVRGNTEAFF
D gene: TRBD1; clone size: -; J gene: TRBJ1-5; V gene: TRBV7-2; CDR3 DNA: TGTGCCAGCAGCTTACTCTGGGACAGGGATGGCAATCAGCCCCAGCATTTT; CDR3 protein: CASSLLWDRDGNQPQHF
D gene: -; clone size: -; J gene: TRBJ2-3; V gene: TRBV3-1/TRBV3-2; CDR3 DNA: TGTGCCAGCAGCCGAGGCACAGATACGCAGTATTTT; CDR3 protein: CASSRGTDTQYF
D gene: -; clone size: -; J gene: TRBJ1-4; V gene: TRBV4-3; CDR3 DNA: TGCGCCAGCAGCCAAGAGGGGGCAGGGACTAATGAAAAACTGTTTTTT; CDR3 protein: CASSQEGAGTNEKLFF
D gene: -; clone size: -; J gene: TRBJ1-6; V gene: TRBV19; CDR3 DNA: TGTGCCAGTAGTATAAGGACAGCGGCCCAACTCTATAATTCACCCCTCCACTTT; CDR3 protein: CASSIRTAAQLYNSPLHF
D gene: TRBD1; clone size: -; J gene: TRBJ1-1; V gene: TRBV6-5; CDR3 DNA: TGTGCCAGCAGTCCCGGGACAGGGGTATGGACTGAAGCTTTCTTT; CDR3 protein: CASSPGTGVWTEAFF
D gene: -; clone size: -; J gene: TRBJ2-2; V gene: TRBV4-2; CDR3 DNA: TGTGCCAGCAGCCCGGTGGAGGGTGGCGGGGAGCTGTTTTTT; CDR3 protein: CASSPVEGGGELFF
D gene: TRBD1; clone size: few; J gene: TRBJ1-5; V gene: TRBV5-8; CDR3 DNA: TGTGCCAGCAGCTGGGGACAGAATCAGCCCCAGCATTTT; CDR3 protein: CASSWGQNQPQHF
D gene: -; clone size: -; J gene: TRBJ2-7; V gene: TRBV7-9; CDR3 DNA: TGTGCCAGCAGCCCCCCAGGGGTCCTTTTCTACGAGCAGTACTTC; CDR3 protein: CASSPPGVLFYEQYF
D gene: -; clone size: -; J gene: TRBJ1-2; V gene: TRBV11-2; CDR3 DNA: TGTGCCAGCAGCTTAGCGGGGGGAGGGGGCTATGGCTACACCTTC; CDR3 protein: CASSLAGGGGYGYTF
D gene: TRBD1; clone size: -; J gene: TRBJ2-7; V gene: TRBV6-2/TRBV6-3; CDR3 DNA: TGTGCCAGCAGTTACTCAGGGACAGGCAGCGAGCAGTACTTC; CDR3 protein: CASSYSGTGSEQYF
D gene: TRBD1; clone size: -; J gene: TRBJ1-5; V gene: TRBV3-1/TRBV3-2; CDR3 DNA: TGTGCCAGCAGCCGGACAGGGTTCGGCGATCAGCCCCAGCATTTT; CDR3 protein: CASSRTGFGDQPQHF
D gene: -; clone size: -; J gene: TRBJ1-1; V gene: TRBV4-3; CDR3 DNA: TGCGCCAGCAGCCAAGGGGCGCTAATGAACACTGAAGCTTTCTTT; CDR3 protein: CASSQGALMNTEAFF
D gene: TRBD1; clone size: -; J gene: TRBJ2-3; V gene: TRBV19; CDR3 DNA: TGTGCCAGTAGTATGAGGGCGGAGACAGGGACGCAGTATTTT; CDR3 protein: CASSMRAETGTQYF
D gene: -; clone size: -; J gene: TRBJ1-3; V gene: TRBV2; CDR3 DNA: TGTGCCAGCAGTCCCACGGATCCTAGACTCCGGAGCTCTGGAAACACCATATATTTT; CDR3 protein: CASSPTDPRLRSSGNTIYF
D gene: -; clone size: -; J gene: TRBJ2-1; V gene: TRBV6-5; CDR3 DNA: TGTGCCAGCAGGACAGGCGCAAGCTCCTACAATGAGCAGTTCTTC; CDR3 protein: CASRTGASSYNEQFF
D gene: TRBD1; clone size: -; J gene: TRBJ1-1; V gene: TRBV5-1; CDR3 DNA: TGCGCCAGCAGCAACAGCAACAGGGGCGGTGGTGCTTTCTTT; CDR3 protein: CASSNSNRGGGAFF
D gene: -; clone size: once; J gene: TRBJ2-7; V gene: TRBV7-3; CDR3 DNA: TGTGCCAGCAGCTTAACCCCGGGTGGGTCCTACGAGCAGTACTTC; CDR3 protein: CASSLTPGGSYEQYF
D gene: -; clone size: -; J gene: TRBJ1-3; V gene: TRBV5-4; CDR3 DNA: TGTGCCAGCAGCCCCACGAGGGCGGAGGGAAACACCATATATTTT; CDR3 protein: CASSPTRAEGNTIYF
D gene: -; clone size: -; J gene: TRBJ2-1; V gene: TRBV28; CDR3 DNA: TGTGCCAGCAGCCAGGGGAGCCTTGGAATTCATGAGCAGTTCTTC; CDR3 protein: CASSQGSLGIHEQFF